These 3 T cell receptor beta chains originate from one sample sequenced in a study of tumor-infiltrating lymphocytes in primary liver carcinoma. Germline DNA was also extracted, and blood RNA derived from unsorted whole blood. Starting material of roughly 0.45 ug total RNA yielded TCR beta cDNA via a constant-region primer. Slightly modified ARM-PCR served as the procedure for the TCR beta libraries. These libraries came from three rounds of nested multiplex PCR. TRBV1-TRBV30 forward primers paired with a C-beta reverse primer drove the first two PCR rounds, ten to eleven cycles each. TCRdb reanalysed the multiplex PCR reads using MiXCR and keeps one entry per CDR3 protein. The sample holds about 200,000 distinct CDR3 sequences; 65% are singletons and the top ten take approximately 7%. The sequencing sample was made of peripheral blood. These receptors all come from a woman aged 55-69 years with primary liver carcinoma and hepatitis B virus infection.

The chain couples TRBV7-2 to TRBJ2-3; 9 bases align to TRBD2. The germline V gene encodes CDR1 SGHTA and CDR2 FQGNSA. CDR3 size: 16 residues. V shed 1 base, J shed 3 bases, and the junction held 5 bases outside the gene matches. The CDR3: CASSLGSGSPTDTQYF. CDR3 DNA: TGTGCCAGCAGCTTAGGTAGCGGGAGTCCAACAGATACGCAGTATTTT.

In regard to this clonotype: Since a much larger clone is just one base distant, this may be a read error. The J gene is TRBJ1-6, the V gene TRBV10-2; tentative D call: TRBD1 (5 bases). V shed 2 bases and J shed 15 bases, with 11 bases lying between them. The CDR3 runs to 12 residues. Germline-derived CDR1 and CDR2 are WSHSY and SAAADI. The CDR3 reads CASSENRPLLHF. The CDR3 coding sequence is TGCGCCAGCAGTGAGAACAGGCCACTCCTCCACTTT.

A word on this clonotype: A clone one base away is much larger, so this may be a read error. V gene TRBV12-3 or TRBV12-4 combines with J gene TRBJ1-2; 7 bases match TRBD1. CDR3 length equals 13 residues. CDR3 nucleotide sequence: TGTGCCAGCAGTCGGGACAGCAACTATAGCTACACCTTC. This sequence encodes CASSRDSNYSYTF.